This TCR beta chain was documented in a study of blood T cell repertoires in COVID-19. Study at large: The United States, Italy and Spain were the sources of the acute and convalescent COVID-19 samples. T cells, B-cell-depleted T cells, or PBMCs provided the cDNA or gDNA that served as material.

Original methodology: How many nucleated cells were present was estimated from reference gene primer amplification. Generated by immunoSEQ multiplex PCR, the TCRdb table keeps only in-frame clones and is missing some. The V and J calls and clone size were taken over from that table, and D and trimming were inferred from the DNA. Seen here are 110,000 to 150,000 clones, over 70% observed once, and the top ten hold just under 2%. Trimming pared 3 bases from V and 5 bases from J, leaving 3 bases between. This CDR3 is 11 amino acids long. Germline loops: CDR1 MNHEY, CDR2 SVGEGT. The origin of this receptor is an older woman with acute or convalescent COVID-19. Sequenced material: peripheral blood. This chain connects TRBV6-2 or TRBV6-3 to TRBJ2-3; D not certain. CDR3 loop: CASSYRDTQYF. CDR3 nucleotides: TGTGCCAGCAGTTATAGAGATACGCAGTATTTT.